This TCR beta chain was sequenced for a study of T cell changes during pregnancy in multiple sclerosis. Assay: immunoSEQ multiplex PCR; the TCRdb copy retains only in-frame clones and omits some. The sample includes approximately 92,000 clones, about 93% seen only once; the top ten take less than 1%. The CDR3 has 17 residues. In germline, CDR1 is SGHRS, CDR2 YFSETQ. J gave up 4 bases and V 3 bases, and 10 bases lay outside the gene matches. The chain combines TRBV5-1 with TRBJ2-7; 13 positions match TRBD2. Sequences were derived from peripheral blood, sampled after pregnancy. The receptor was derived from a female donor with multiple sclerosis, enrolled in a pregnancy study. The DNA of the CDR3 is TGCGCCAGCAGCTACTTCCACGGACTAGCGGGAGAATACGAGCAGTACTTC. Amino acids: CASSYFHGLAGEYEQYF. The variable domain in full, completed from reference TRBV5-1 and TRBJ2-7, reads KAGVTQTPRYLIKTRGQQVTLSCSPISGHRSVSWYQQTPGQGLQFLFEYFSETQRNKGNFPGRFSGRQFSNSRSEMNVSTLELGDSALYLCASSYFHGLAGEYEQYFGPGTRLTVT.